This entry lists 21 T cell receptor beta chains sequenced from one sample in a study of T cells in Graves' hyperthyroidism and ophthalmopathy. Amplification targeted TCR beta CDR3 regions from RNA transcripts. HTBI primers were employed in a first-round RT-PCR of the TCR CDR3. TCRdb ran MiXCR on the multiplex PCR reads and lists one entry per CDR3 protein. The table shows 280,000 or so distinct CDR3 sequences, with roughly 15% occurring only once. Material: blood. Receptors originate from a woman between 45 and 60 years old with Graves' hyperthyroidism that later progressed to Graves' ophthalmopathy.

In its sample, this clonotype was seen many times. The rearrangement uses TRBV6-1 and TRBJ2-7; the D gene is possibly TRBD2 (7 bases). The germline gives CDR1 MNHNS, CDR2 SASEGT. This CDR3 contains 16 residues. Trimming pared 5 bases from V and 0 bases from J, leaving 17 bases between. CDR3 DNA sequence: TGTGCCAGCAGTCCCAGGGGAGCGGGGAGCTCCTACGAGCAGTACTTC. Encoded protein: CASSPRGAGSSYEQYF.

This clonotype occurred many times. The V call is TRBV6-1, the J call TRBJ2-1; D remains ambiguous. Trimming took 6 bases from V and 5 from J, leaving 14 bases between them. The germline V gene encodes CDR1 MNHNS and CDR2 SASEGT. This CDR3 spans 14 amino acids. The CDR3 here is CASRDLGLDNEQFF. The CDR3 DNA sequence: TGTGCCAGCAGGGATCTCGGTTTGGACAATGAGCAGTTCTTC.

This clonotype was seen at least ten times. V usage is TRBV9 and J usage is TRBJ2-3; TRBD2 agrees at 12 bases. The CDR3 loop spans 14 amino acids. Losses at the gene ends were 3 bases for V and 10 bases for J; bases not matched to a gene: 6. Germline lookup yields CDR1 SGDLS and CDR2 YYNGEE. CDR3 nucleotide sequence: TGTGCCAGCAGCGAGCGGACTAGCGGGATCGCGCAGTATTTT. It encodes CASSERTSGIAQYF.

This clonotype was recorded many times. CDR3 sequence: CASSTLGEQYF. DNA of the CDR3: TGTGCCAGCAGTACCCTGGGCGAGCAGTACTTC. The chain links TRBV2 to TRBJ2-7; D is undetermined. Germline assignment: CDR1 SNHLY and CDR2 FYNNEI. CDR3 length: 11 residues. The V and J ends lost 5 bases and 6 bases respectively, with 8 bases between them.

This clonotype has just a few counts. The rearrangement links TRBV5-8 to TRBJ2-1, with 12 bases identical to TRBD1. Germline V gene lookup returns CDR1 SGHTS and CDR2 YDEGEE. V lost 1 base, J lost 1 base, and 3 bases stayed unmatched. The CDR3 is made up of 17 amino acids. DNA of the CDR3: TGTGCCAGCAGCTTGTGGGGACAGGGGGCGTCCTACAATGAGCAGTTCTTC. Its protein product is CASSLWGQGASYNEQFF.

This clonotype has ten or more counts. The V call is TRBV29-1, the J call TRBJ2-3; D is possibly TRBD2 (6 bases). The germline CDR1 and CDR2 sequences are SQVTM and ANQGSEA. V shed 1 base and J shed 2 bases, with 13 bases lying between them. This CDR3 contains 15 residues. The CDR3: CSVEGVQRATDTQYF. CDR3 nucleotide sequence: TGCAGCGTTGAAGGGGTTCAGCGGGCCACAGATACGCAGTATTTT.

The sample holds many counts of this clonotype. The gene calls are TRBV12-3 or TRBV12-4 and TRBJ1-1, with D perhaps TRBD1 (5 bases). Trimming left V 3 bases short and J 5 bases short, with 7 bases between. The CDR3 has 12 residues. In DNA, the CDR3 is TGTGCCAGCAGTTTTGGGGGAACTGAAGCTTTCTTT. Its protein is CASSFGGTEAFF.

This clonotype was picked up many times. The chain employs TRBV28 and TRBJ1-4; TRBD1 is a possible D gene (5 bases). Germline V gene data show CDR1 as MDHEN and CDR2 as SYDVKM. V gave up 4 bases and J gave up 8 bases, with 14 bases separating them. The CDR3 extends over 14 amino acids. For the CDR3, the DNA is TGTGCCAGCAGTTCCGGGACGGTAGAGGAAAAACTGTTTTTT. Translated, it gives CASSSGTVEEKLFF.

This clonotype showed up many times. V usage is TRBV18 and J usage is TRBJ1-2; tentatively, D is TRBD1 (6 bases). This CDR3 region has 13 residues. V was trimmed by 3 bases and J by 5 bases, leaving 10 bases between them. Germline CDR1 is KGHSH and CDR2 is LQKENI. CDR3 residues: CASSPQDRYGYTF. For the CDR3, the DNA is TGTGCCAGCTCACCCCAGGACAGATATGGCTACACCTTC.

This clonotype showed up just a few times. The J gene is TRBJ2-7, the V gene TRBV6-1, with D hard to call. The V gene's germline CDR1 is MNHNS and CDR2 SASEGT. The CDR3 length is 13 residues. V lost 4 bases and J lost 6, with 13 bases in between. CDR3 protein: CASSGGRTVEQYF. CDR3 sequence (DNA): TGTGCCAGCAGTGGGGGAAGGACCGTCGAGCAGTACTTC.

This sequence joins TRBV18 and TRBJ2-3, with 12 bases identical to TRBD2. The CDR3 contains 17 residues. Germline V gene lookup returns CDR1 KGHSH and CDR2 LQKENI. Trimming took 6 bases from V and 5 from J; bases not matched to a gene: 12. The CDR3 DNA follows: TGTGCCAGCTCCCGAGGGCAGGAGACTAGCGGGAGAGATACGCAGTATTTT. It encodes CASSRGQETSGRDTQYF.

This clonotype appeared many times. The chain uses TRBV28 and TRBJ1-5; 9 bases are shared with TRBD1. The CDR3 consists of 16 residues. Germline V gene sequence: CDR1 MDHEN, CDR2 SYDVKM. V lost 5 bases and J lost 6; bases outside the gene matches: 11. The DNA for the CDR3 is TGTGCCAGCAGTCCCCCGGGACAGGGTTATCGTCAGCCCCAGCATTTT. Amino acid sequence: CASSPPGQGYRQPQHF.

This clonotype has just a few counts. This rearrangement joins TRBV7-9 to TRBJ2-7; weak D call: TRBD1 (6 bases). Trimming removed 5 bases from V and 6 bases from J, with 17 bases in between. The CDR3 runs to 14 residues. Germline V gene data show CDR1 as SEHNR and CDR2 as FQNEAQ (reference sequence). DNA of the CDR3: TGTGCCAGCAGCCGTTGGGAACAGGGCCCCGAGCAGTACTTC. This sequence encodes CASSRWEQGPEQYF.

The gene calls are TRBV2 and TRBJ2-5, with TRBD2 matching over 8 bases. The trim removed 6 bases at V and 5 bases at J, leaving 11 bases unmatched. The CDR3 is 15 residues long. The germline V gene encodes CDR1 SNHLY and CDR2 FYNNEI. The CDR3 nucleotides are TGTGCCAGCAGGGAATCCAGCGGGAGTGTGGAGACCCAGTACTTC. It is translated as CASRESSGSVETQYF.

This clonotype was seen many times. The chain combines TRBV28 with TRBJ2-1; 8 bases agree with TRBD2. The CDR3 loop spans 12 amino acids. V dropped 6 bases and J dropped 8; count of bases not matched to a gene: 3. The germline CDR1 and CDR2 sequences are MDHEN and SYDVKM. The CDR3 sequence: CASSQTSDEQFF. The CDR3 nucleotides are TGTGCCAGCAGCCAGACTAGCGATGAGCAGTTCTTC.

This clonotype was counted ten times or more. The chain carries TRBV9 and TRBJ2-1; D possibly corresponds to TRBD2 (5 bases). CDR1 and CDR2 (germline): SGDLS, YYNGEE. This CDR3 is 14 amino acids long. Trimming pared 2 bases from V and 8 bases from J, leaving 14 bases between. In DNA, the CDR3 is TGTGCCAGCAGCGTCGTCTCCCCCGGGGATGAGCAGTTCTTC. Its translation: CASSVVSPGDEQFF.

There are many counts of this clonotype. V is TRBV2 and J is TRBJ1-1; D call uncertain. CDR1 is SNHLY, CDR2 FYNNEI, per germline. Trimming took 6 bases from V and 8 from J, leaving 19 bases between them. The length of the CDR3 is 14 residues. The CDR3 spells CASRVSRPGGEAFF. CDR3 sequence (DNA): TGTGCCAGCAGAGTTAGTCGCCCCGGAGGGGAAGCTTTCTTT.

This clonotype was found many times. The CDR3 DNA reads TGTGCCTGGAGTGGCTCGGGGTACAATGAGCAGTTCTTC. The encoded protein is CAWSGSGYNEQFF. The V and J genes are TRBV30 and TRBJ2-1, with D perhaps TRBD2 (5 bases). The germline CDR1 and CDR2 sequences are GTSNPN and SVGIG (reference sequence). This CDR3 comprises 13 residues. V lost 1 base to trimming and J lost 4 bases, with 8 bases between them.

The CDR3 is CASSQEYSGANVLTF. The DNA of the CDR3 is TGCGCCAGCAGCCAAGAGTACTCTGGGGCCAACGTCCTGACTTTC. The chain employs TRBV4-1 and TRBJ2-6; D remains ambiguous. The CDR3 runs 15 residues. CDR1 and CDR2 from the germline V gene are MGHRA and YSYEKL. The V gene lost 0 bases and the J gene lost 0 bases, with 3 bases spanning the gap.

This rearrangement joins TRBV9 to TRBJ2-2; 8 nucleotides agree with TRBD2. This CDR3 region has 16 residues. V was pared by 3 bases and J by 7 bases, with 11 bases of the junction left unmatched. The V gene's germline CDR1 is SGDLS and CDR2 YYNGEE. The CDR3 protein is CASSAPGGPLFGELFF. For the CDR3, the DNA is TGTGCCAGCAGCGCCCCGGGAGGGCCACTATTCGGGGAGCTGTTTTTT.

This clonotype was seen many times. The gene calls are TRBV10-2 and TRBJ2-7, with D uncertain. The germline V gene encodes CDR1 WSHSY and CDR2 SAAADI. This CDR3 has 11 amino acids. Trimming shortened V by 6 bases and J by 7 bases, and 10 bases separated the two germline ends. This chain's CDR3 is CASRHTLEQYF. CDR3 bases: TGCGCCAGCAGACACACGTTGGAGCAGTACTTC.